This entry concerns a single TCR beta chain. With a J-beta primer mix and a sample-barcoded 5' primer, a second PCR ran 7 to 11 cycles. Each CDR3 protein is one row after TCRdb ran MiXCR on the 5' RACE reads. In the table there are roughly 560,000 distinct CDR3 sequences, less than 25% of which are singletons. The sample is drawn from a study of blood T cells in healthy people across ages. In addition, the sample was reused for a study of T cells of mothers and their children.

The sample was blood. This clonotype was sampled from a boy aged 10-17 years in good health.

The CDR3 bases are TGTGCCAGCACCCCTAAGGGACTAGCGGGATATGAGCAGTTCTTC. Translated: CASTPKGLAGYEQFF. This chain connects TRBV6-6 to TRBJ2-1, with 13 bases identical to TRBD2. CDR1 is MNHNY and CDR2 is SVGAGI in the germline V gene (reference sequence). This CDR3 has 15 amino acids. V dropped 7 bases and J dropped 8; count of bases not matched to a gene: 8.